Each of the 30 T cell receptor beta chains below was sequenced from the same sample in a study of CD8+CD57+ T cells in acquired aplastic anemia. Using genomic DNA as the template, TCR beta VDJ and CDR3 profiling was carried out. TCRdb processed the reads anew with MiXCR; each CDR3 protein has one entry. The table lists 450,000 to 550,000 distinct CDR3 sequences, around 32% of them singletons, with 0.82% in the top ten. The authors sequenced patients whose flow cytometry had shown CD8+CD57+ cell expansion. The specimen was sorted CD4+, CD8+, or CD8+CD57+ T cells (not recorded which) from PBMCs. The receptors were sampled from a human donor with aplastic anemia.

The chain joins TRBV30 to TRBJ2-1, with D possibly TRBD2 on 7 matching bases. This CDR3 is 12 amino acids long. The V end lost 4 bases, the J end lost 9 bases, and 13 bases lay between the germline ends. CDR1 and CDR2 (germline): GTSNPN, SVGIG (reference sequence). The CDR3 loop is CAWNGGQSEQFF. The CDR3 bases are TGTGCCTGGAACGGGGGGCAGTCTGAGCAGTTCTTC.

There are a few counts of this clonotype. The V call is TRBV24-1, the J call TRBJ1-5; D is perhaps TRBD1 (5 bases). Germline CDR1 is KGHDR and CDR2 is SFDVKD. Trimming removed 11 bases from V and 7 bases from J, with 20 bases in between. The CDR3 spans 14 residues. CDR3 loop: CASANPGGSQPQHF. The CDR3 DNA sequence: TGTGCCAGCGCAAATCCCGGGGGAAGCCAGCCCCAGCATTTT.

In its sample, this clonotype was seen a few times. The V call is TRBV9, the J call TRBJ2-1; D is unclear. Trimming removed 1 base from V and 2 bases from J, with 13 bases in between. Germline lookup yields CDR1 SGDLS and CDR2 YYNGEE. The CDR3 has 16 residues. As DNA, the CDR3 is TGTGCCAGCAGCGTACGAACACGTTCCACCTACAATGAGCAGTTCTTC. Its protein product is CASSVRTRSTYNEQFF.

This clonotype was seen ten or more times. The chain employs TRBV20-1 and TRBJ2-3, with TRBD1 as a possible D gene (5 bases). The CDR3 has 14 amino acids. Germline V CDR1 and CDR2: DFQATT, SNEGSKA (reference sequence). The ends were cut back, 2 bases at V and 0 bases at J, with 9 bases in the middle. CDR3 sequence (DNA): TGCAGTGCTAGATGGTGGGGCAGCACAGATACGCAGTATTTT. Translation: CSARWWGSTDTQYF.

This clonotype was observed at least ten times. The chain carries TRBV20-1 and TRBJ1-2, with 8 bases that match TRBD1. After removal of 3 bases from V and 3 bases from J, the junction contained 6 bases not matched to a gene. CDR1 and CDR2 from the germline V gene are DFQATT and SNEGSKA (reference sequence). The CDR3 runs 14 residues. CDR3 region: CSASSGQGDYGYTF. The CDR3 nucleotides are TGCAGTGCTAGCTCCGGACAGGGCGACTATGGCTACACCTTC.

The V gene is TRBV6-5, the J gene TRBJ1-1; D remains ambiguous. Germline V gene lookup returns CDR1 MNHEY and CDR2 SVGAGI. The length of the CDR3 is 15 residues. Trimming cost V 0 bases and J 1 base, with 9 bases left between them. The CDR3 sequence is CASSYSFVGNTEAFF. CDR3 DNA sequence: TGTGCCAGCAGTTACTCATTTGTAGGGAACACTGAAGCTTTCTTT.

This clonotype was picked up a small number of times. The genes are TRBV5-8 and TRBJ1-3, with unresolved D. The CDR3 has 14 residues. Germline V gives CDR1 SGHTS, CDR2 YDEGEE. V lost 1 base and J 4 bases, leaving 9 bases between the germline ends. The CDR3 region has the DNA TGTGCCAGCAGCTTGCGGGGTACCGGAAACACCATATATTTT. Translation: CASSLRGTGNTIYF.

This clonotype was observed at least ten times. The chain links TRBV24-1 to TRBJ2-1; no definite D call. The V gene's germline CDR1 is KGHDR and CDR2 SFDVKD. Trimming shortened V by 0 bases and J by 7 bases, and 3 bases separated the two germline ends. This CDR3 comprises 12 residues. CDR3 amino acids: CATSDLVNEQFF. In DNA, the CDR3 is TGTGCCACCAGTGATTTGGTGAATGAGCAGTTCTTC.

This clonotype came up a few times. The chain couples TRBV5-1 to TRBJ1-1; possible D gene TRBD1, 6 bases. The CDR3 spans 14 residues. Trimming cost V 7 bases and J 6 bases, with 19 bases left between them. The V gene's germline CDR1 is SGHRS and CDR2 YFSETQ. The CDR3 spells CASGRGRGSAEAFF. CDR3 nucleotide sequence: TGCGCCAGCGGCAGGGGTAGGGGGTCCGCTGAAGCTTTCTTT.

This clonotype was recorded many times. V usage is TRBV29-1 and J usage is TRBJ2-2; TRBD1 agrees at 9 bases. With V trimmed by 6 bases and J by 2 bases, 4 bases remained unmatched. The CDR3 totals 14 residues. The germline V gene encodes CDR1 SQVTM and CDR2 ANQGSEA. The CDR3 region has the DNA TGCAGCGTAGGACAGGGGCCTAACACCGGGGAGCTGTTTTTT. As protein: CSVGQGPNTGELFF.

The chain combines TRBV4-2 with TRBJ1-1; D is possibly TRBD1 (6 bases). CDR1 is LGHNA and CDR2 is YNFKEQ in the germline V gene. V lost 4 bases and J lost 1, with 22 bases in between. This CDR3 spans 18 amino acids. DNA for the CDR3: TGTGCCAGCAGCCCCATCGCGACAGGCCTACCCCGGAACACTGAAGCTTTCTTT. The encoded protein is CASSPIATGLPRNTEAFF.

The chain carries TRBV9 and TRBJ1-1; unclear D gene. This CDR3 region has 14 residues. CDR1 SGDLS and CDR2 YYNGEE come from the germline V gene. Trimming cost V 0 bases and J 1 base, with 7 bases left between them. The CDR3 reads CASSVASSNTEAFF. CDR3 in DNA: TGTGCCAGCAGCGTAGCAAGCTCGAACACTGAAGCTTTCTTT.

This clonotype occurred a few times. This chain connects TRBV7-9 to TRBJ1-1; D is unresolved. V was shortened by 6 bases and J by 10 bases, with 12 bases between the two germline ends. The germline CDR1 and CDR2 sequences are SEHNR and FQNEAQ (reference sequence). There are 11 residues in the CDR3. The CDR3 reads CASSSGDSAFF. The CDR3 DNA sequence: TGTGCCAGCAGTTCCGGAGATTCAGCTTTCTTT. The whole variable domain, filled in from reference TRBV7-9 and TRBJ1-1, reads DTGVSQNPRHKITKRGQNVTFRCDPISEHNRLYWYRQTLGQGPEFLTYFQNEAQLEKSRLLSDRFSAERPKGSFSTLEIQRTEQGDSAMYLCASSSGDSAFFGQGTRLTVV.

In its sample, this clonotype was seen a few times. The genes are TRBV6-1 and TRBJ1-6; D gene uncertain. The CDR3 sequence is 14 residues long. The ends were cut back, 6 bases at V and 7 bases at J, with 13 bases in the middle. Germline V gives CDR1 MNHNS, CDR2 SASEGT. CDR3 in DNA: TGTGCCAGCAGGCGGACCAGTGGGAATTCACCCCTCCACTTT. It translates to CASRRTSGNSPLHF.

The chain joins TRBV11-2 to TRBJ2-7; D possibly corresponds to TRBD1 (5 bases). Trimming shortened V by 0 bases and J by 1 base, and 10 bases separated the two germline ends. Germline values: CDR1 SGHAT, CDR2 FQNNGV. There are 15 residues in the CDR3. The CDR3 reads CASSLDRQPSYEQYF. The CDR3 region has the DNA TGTGCCAGCAGCTTAGATAGACAGCCGTCCTACGAGCAGTACTTC.

This clonotype was found many times. This chain's CDR3 is CASSLYEGNNYGYTF. The CDR3 DNA follows: TGTGCCAGCAGCTTATACGAGGGCAATAACTATGGCTACACCTTC. V and J are TRBV7-9 and TRBJ1-2; no clear D gene. The V end was cut by 2 bases, the J end by 1 base, with 11 bases between. This CDR3 contains 15 residues. In germline, CDR1 is SEHNR, CDR2 FQNEAQ (reference sequence).

This CDR3 reads CSASRANSPLHF. CDR3 DNA sequence: TGCAGTGCTAGCAGGGCCAATTCACCCCTCCACTTT. The chain is built from TRBV20-1 and TRBJ1-6, with a tentative D call TRBD1 (5 bases). The CDR3 covers 12 residues. The germline V gene encodes CDR1 DFQATT and CDR2 SNEGSKA (reference sequence). Trimming stripped 3 bases from V and 7 bases from J, with 7 bases between.

This clonotype was seen repeatedly, ten times or more. The J gene is TRBJ2-6, the V gene TRBV7-9, with D tentatively TRBD1 (6 bases). The CDR3 consists of 19 residues. V was clipped by 2 bases and J by 0 bases, with 17 bases between them. Germline loops: CDR1 SEHNR, CDR2 FQNEAQ (reference sequence). The CDR3: CASSLPPTGYYSGANVLTF. CDR3 coding DNA: TGTGCCAGCAGCTTACCCCCCACAGGGTATTACTCTGGGGCCAACGTCCTGACTTTC.

V is TRBV20-1 and J is TRBJ1-6; no clear D. Trimming removed 5 bases from V and 6 bases from J, with 20 bases in between. Germline CDR1 DFQATT, CDR2 SNEGSKA (reference sequence). This CDR3 has 16 residues. This CDR3 reads CSAPKDPGVSNSPLHF. The CDR3 bases are TGCAGTGCTCCAAAAGATCCTGGTGTGAGTAATTCACCCCTCCACTTT.

This CDR3 reads CATSLGRGRINEQFF. The CDR3 DNA sequence: TGTGCCACCAGCTTAGGGCGGGGGAGGATCAATGAGCAGTTCTTC. The V gene is TRBV24-1, the J gene TRBJ2-1; 7 bases line up with TRBD2. Germline assignment: CDR1 KGHDR and CDR2 SFDVKD. The J segment lost 6 bases and the V segment lost 7 bases, leaving 11 bases of the junction unmatched. The CDR3 is 15 amino acids.

This clonotype is a singleton in its sample. The V gene is TRBV5-1, the J gene TRBJ2-7; TRBD2 matches at 11 bases. Losses at the gene ends were 0 bases for V and 0 bases for J; bases not matched to a gene: 5. The CDR3 runs 17 residues. Germline values: CDR1 SGHRS, CDR2 YFSETQ. The CDR3 nucleotides read TGCGCCAGCAGCTTGGTACTAGCGGGGGCAACCTCCTACGAGCAGTACTTC. Translating gives CASSLVLAGATSYEQYF.

Comments on this clonotype: One end of the junction does not line up with germline, which may come from a read error. For the CDR3, the DNA is TGTGCCAGCACTCGTTTAGGCGGGAGCTCTGGGACCAACGTCCTGACTTTC. Its translation: CASTRLGGSSGTNVLTF. This chain uses TRBV5-6 with TRBJ2-6; 7 bases align to TRBD2. CDR3 length equals 17 residues. Germline V gene sequence: CDR1 SGHDT, CDR2 YYEEEE.

As concerns this clonotype: It may be a read error: a sequence one base away is much more abundant. V gene TRBV7-2 combines with J gene TRBJ1-2; the D gene is possibly TRBD1 (6 bases). There are 15 residues in the CDR3. Germline loops: CDR1 SGHTA, CDR2 FQGNSA. CDR3 in amino acids: CAGSLYSGGGYGYTF. CDR3 nucleotides: TGTGCCGGCAGCTTATACTCCGGGGGCGGCTATGGCTACACCTTC.

The chain employs TRBV5-4 and TRBJ2-5; 9 positions agree with TRBD2. The CDR3 consists of 14 residues. Unmatched junction bases numbered 0, after V lost 0 bases and J lost 3 bases. Germline-derived CDR1 and CDR2 are SGHNT and YYREEE (reference sequence). CDR3 residues: CASSLGTSEETQYF. Written as DNA, the CDR3 is TGTGCCAGCAGCTTGGGGACTAGCGAAGAGACCCAGTACTTC.

At least ten counts were recorded for this clonotype. V is TRBV10-3 and J is TRBJ2-6; 7 positions agree with TRBD2. CDR3 length equals 17 residues. The ends lost 2 bases at V and 0 bases at J; junction bases unmatched: 4. Germline V gene data show CDR1 as ENHRY and CDR2 as SYGVKD. CDR3 coding DNA: TGTGCCATCAGTGAGGGGAGGGGAAACTCTGGGGCCAACGTCCTGACTTTC. This sequence encodes CAISEGRGNSGANVLTF.

The V and J genes are TRBV19 and TRBJ2-7; 9 nucleotides match TRBD1. Germline V gene lookup returns CDR1 LNHDA and CDR2 SQIVND (reference sequence). The CDR3 is made up of 15 amino acids. The V gene end was trimmed by 6 bases and the J gene end by 3 bases; junction bases not matched to a gene: 9. CDR3 sequence reads: CASRQTGQGIYEQYF. The DNA of the CDR3 is TGTGCCAGTAGACAAACCGGACAGGGGATCTACGAGCAGTACTTC.

With respect to this clonotype: Being one base from a much bigger clone, this may be a read error. The J gene is TRBJ1-5, the V gene TRBV5-1; TRBD1 might be the D (5 bases). This CDR3 is 13 amino acids long. Trimming pared 7 bases from V and 5 bases from J, leaving 13 bases between. Germline V gives CDR1 SGHRS, CDR2 YFSETQ. The CDR3, as DNA: TGCGCCAGCGGCCCCGGCAGGGATCAGCCCCAGCATTTT. Its translation: CASGPGRDQPQHF.

This clonotype was seen repeatedly, ten times or more. V usage is TRBV19 and J usage is TRBJ1-1; D ambiguous. The CDR3 is 13 residues long. Per the germline V gene, CDR1 is LNHDA and CDR2 is SQIVND (reference sequence). V was cut by 3 bases and J by 6 bases, with 11 bases left in between. CDR3 DNA: TGTGCCAGTAGTATTTGGGCCTTCGCTGAAGCTTTCTTT. It translates to CASSIWAFAEAFF.

This sequence joins TRBV20-1 and TRBJ1-1; perhaps TRBD1 as D (6 bases). This CDR3 comprises 11 residues. From germline, CDR1 is DFQATT and CDR2 SNEGSKA (reference sequence). V was pared by 3 bases and J by 8 bases, with 10 bases between. For the CDR3, the DNA is TGCAGTGCTAGGTCTGGGGGCGAAGCTTTCTTT. It yields the protein CSARSGGEAFF.

There are many counts of this clonotype. V and J are TRBV7-2 and TRBJ1-6; D uncertain. The V end was cut by 3 bases, the J end by 11 bases, with 14 bases between. Germline CDR1 and CDR2: SGHTA and FQGNSA. The CDR3 contains 14 residues. The CDR3 loop is CASSLGPYITPLHF. The CDR3 DNA follows: TGTGCCAGCAGCTTGGGCCCGTATATAACACCCCTCCACTTT.